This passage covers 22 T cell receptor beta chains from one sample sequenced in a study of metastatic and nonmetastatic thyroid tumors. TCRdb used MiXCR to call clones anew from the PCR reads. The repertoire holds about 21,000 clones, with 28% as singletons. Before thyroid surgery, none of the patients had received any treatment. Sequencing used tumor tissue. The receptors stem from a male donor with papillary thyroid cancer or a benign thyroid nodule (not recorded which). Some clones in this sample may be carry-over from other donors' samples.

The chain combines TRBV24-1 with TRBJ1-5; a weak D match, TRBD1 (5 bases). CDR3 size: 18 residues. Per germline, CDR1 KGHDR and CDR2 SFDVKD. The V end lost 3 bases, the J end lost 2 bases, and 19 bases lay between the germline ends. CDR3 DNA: TGTGCCACCAGTGATCCACCCGGGACGTCCGGTGGCAATCAGCCCCAGCATTTT. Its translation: CATSDPPGTSGGNQPQHF.

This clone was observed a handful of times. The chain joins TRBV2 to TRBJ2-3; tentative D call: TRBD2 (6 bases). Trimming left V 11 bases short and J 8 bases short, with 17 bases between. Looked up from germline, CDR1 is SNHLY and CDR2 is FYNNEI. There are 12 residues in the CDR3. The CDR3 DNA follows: TGTGCCGGAGGGAAGCGCGGCGGTACGCAGTATTTT. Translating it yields CAGGKRGGTQYF.

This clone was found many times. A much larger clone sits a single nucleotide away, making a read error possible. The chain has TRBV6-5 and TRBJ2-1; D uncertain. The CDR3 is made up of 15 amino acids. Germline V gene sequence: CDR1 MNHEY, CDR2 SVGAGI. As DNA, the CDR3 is TGTGCCAGCGGTTACAGTGCAGTCTCCTACAATGAGCAGTTCTTC. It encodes CASGYSAVSYNEQFF.

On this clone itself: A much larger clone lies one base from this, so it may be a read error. CDR3 nucleotides: TGCAGTGCTATAGAAGCACTGGGACTGGGGCCGGGCAATGAGCAGTTCTTC. The encoded protein is CSAIEALGLGPGNEQFF. This chain links TRBV20-1 with TRBJ2-1; possible D gene TRBD2, 6 bases. This CDR3 spans 17 amino acids. V shed 4 bases and J shed 6 bases, with 25 bases lying between them. The germline V gene encodes CDR1 DFQATT and CDR2 SNEGSKA (reference sequence).

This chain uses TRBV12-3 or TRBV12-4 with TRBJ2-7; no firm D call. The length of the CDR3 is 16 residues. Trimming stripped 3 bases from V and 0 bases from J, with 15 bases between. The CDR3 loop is CASSLDDALSSYEQYF. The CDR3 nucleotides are TGTGCCAGCAGTTTGGATGACGCGCTTAGCTCCTACGAGCAGTACTTC.

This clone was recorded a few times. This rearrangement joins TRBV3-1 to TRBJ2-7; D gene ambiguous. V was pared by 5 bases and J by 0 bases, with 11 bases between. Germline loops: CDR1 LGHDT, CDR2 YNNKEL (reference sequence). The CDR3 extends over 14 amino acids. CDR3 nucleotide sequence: TGTGCCAGCAGCTCCCAGCCAAGCTCCTACGAGCAGTACTTC. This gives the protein CASSSQPSSYEQYF.

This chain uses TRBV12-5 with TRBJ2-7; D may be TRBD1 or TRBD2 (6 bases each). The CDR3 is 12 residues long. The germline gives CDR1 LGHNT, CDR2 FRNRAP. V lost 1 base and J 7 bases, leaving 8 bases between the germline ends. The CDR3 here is CASGLEGGEQYF. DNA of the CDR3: TGTGCTAGTGGTTTGGAAGGGGGGGAGCAGTACTTC.

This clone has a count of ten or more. The CDR3 loop reads CASSQSQEQYF. CDR3 nucleotides: TGTGCCAGCAGCCAATCTCAGGAGCAGTACTTC. The gene calls are TRBV3-1 and TRBJ2-7; D remains unclear. Trimming stripped 2 bases from V and 7 bases from J, with 6 bases between. The CDR3 extends over 11 amino acids. CDR1 is LGHDT, CDR2 YNNKEL, per germline (reference sequence).

The CDR3 DNA follows: TGTGCCACCAGTGATCCCCGAGGGCCGGGAGATACGCAGTATTTT. Amino acids: CATSDPRGPGDTQYF. The J gene is TRBJ2-3, the V gene TRBV24-1; TRBD2 might be the D (5 bases). V was shortened by 3 bases and J by 5 bases, with 14 bases between the two germline ends. The CDR3 runs to 15 residues. CDR1 and CDR2 (germline): KGHDR, SFDVKD.

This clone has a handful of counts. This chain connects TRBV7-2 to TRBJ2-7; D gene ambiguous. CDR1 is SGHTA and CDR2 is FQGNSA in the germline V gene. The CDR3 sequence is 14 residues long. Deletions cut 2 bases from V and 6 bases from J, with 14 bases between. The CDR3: CASSLFSDHGEQYF. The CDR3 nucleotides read TGTGCCAGCAGCTTATTCTCGGACCACGGCGAGCAGTACTTC. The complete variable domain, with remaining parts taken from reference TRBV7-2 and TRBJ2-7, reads GAGVSQSPSNKVTEKGKDVELRCDPISGHTALYWYRQSLGQGLEFLIYFQGNSAPDKSGLPSDRFSAERTGGSVSTLTIQRTQQEDSAVYLCASSLFSDHGEQYFGPGTRLTVT.

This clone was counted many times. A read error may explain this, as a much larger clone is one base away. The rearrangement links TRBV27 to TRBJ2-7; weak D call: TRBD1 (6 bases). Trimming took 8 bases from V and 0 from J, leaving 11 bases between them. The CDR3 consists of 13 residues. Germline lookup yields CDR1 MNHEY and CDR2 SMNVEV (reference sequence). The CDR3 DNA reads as TGTGCCAGCCGGGACACGGGCTCCTACGAGCAGTACTTC. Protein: CASRDTGSYEQYF.

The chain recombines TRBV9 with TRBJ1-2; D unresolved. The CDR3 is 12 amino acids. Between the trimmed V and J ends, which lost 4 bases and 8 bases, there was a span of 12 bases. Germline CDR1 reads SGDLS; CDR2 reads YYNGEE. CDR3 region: CASSSPPGGYTF. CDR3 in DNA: TGTGCCAGCAGCTCTCCTCCAGGAGGCTACACCTTC.

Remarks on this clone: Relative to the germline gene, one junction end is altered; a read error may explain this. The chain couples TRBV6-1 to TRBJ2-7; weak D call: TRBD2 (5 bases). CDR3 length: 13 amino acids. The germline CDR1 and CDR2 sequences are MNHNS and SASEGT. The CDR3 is CALEYEGRYEQYF. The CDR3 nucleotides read TGCGCCCTCGAATACGAGGGTAGGTACGAGCAGTACTTC.

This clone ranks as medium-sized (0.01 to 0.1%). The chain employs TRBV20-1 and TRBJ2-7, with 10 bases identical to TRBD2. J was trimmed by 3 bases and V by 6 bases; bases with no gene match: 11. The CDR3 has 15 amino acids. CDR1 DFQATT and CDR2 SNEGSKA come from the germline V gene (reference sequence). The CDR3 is CSARAPSGGFYEQYF. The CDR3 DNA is TGCAGTGCCCGTGCCCCTAGCGGGGGTTTCTACGAGCAGTACTTC.

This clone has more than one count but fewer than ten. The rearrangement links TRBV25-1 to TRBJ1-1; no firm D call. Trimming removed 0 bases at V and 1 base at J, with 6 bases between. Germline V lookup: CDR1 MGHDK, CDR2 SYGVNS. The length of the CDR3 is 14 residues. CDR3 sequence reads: CASSEYGENTEAFF. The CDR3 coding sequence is TGTGCCAGCAGTGAATATGGGGAGAACACTGAAGCTTTCTTT.

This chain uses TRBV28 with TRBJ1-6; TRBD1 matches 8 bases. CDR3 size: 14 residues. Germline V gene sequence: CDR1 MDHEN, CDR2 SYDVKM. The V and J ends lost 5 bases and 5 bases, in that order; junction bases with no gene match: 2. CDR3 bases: TGTGCCAGCAGTCCGACAGGGGATAATTCACCCCTCCACTTT. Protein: CASSPTGDNSPLHF.

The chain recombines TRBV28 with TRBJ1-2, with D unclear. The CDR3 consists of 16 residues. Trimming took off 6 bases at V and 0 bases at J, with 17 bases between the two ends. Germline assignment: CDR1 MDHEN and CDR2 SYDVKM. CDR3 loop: CASRSGDIRANYGYTF. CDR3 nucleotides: TGTGCCAGCAGGTCTGGGGATATAAGAGCTAACTATGGCTACACCTTC.

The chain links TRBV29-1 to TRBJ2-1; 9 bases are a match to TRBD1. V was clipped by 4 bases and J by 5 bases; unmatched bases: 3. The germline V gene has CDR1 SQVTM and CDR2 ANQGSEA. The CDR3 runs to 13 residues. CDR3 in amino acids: CSVARQGDNEQFF. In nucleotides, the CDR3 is TGCAGCGTTGCCCGACAGGGGGACAATGAGCAGTTCTTC.

CDR3 region: CASSSSGGTQYF. The CDR3 region has the DNA TGTGCCAGCAGCTCCTCTGGGGGGACCCAGTACTTC. The chain joins TRBV7-2 to TRBJ2-5; D possibly uses TRBD1 or TRBD2 (5 bases each). Trimming left V 4 bases short and J 7 bases short, with 10 bases between. Looked up from germline, CDR1 is SGHTA and CDR2 is FQGNSA. This CDR3 has 12 residues.

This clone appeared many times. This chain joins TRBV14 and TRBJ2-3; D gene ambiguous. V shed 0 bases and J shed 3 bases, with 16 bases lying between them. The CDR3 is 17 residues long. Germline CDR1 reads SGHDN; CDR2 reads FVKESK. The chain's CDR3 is CASSQDAAATSTDTQYF. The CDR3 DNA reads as TGTGCCAGCAGCCAAGATGCGGCAGCAACAAGTACAGATACGCAGTATTTT.

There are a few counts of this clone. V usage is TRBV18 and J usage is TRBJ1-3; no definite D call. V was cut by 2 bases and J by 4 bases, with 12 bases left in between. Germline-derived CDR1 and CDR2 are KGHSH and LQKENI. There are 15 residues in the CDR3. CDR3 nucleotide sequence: TGTGCCAGCTCACCAGGAGGGATCGGCGGAAACACCATATATTTT. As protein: CASSPGGIGGNTIYF.

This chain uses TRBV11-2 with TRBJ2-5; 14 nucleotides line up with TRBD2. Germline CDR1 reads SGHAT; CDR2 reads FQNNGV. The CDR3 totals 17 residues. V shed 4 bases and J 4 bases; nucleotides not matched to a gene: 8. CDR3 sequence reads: CASSSGLAGAGRETQYF. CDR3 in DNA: TGTGCCAGCAGCTCGGGACTAGCGGGAGCTGGGAGAGAGACCCAGTACTTC.